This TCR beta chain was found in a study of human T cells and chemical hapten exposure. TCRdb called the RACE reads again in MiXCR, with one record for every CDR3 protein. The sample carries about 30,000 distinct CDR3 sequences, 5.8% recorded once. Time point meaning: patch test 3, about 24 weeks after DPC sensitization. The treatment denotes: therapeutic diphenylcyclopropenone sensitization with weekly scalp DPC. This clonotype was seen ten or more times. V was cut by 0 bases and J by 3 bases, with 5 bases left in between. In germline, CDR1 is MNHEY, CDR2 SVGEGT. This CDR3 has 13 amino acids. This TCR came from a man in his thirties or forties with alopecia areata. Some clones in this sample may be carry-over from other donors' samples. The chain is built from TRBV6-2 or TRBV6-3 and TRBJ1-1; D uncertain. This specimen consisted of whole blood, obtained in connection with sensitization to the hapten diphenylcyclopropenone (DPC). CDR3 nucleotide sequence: TGTGCCAGCAGTTACTCGACCTACACTGAAGCTTTCTTT. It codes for CASSYSTYTEAFF.